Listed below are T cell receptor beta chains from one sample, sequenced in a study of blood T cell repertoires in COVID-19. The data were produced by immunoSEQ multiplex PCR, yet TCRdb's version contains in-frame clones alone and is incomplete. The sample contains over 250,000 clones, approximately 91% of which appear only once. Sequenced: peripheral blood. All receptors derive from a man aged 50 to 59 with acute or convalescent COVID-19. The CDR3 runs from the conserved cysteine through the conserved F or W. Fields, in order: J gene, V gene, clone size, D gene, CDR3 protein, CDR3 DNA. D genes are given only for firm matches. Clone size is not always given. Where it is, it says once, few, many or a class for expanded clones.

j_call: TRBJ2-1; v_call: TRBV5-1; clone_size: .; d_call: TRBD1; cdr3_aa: CASSRQGDTYNEQFF; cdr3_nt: TGCGCCAGCAGCCGACAGGGAGACACCTACAATGAGCAGTTCTTC
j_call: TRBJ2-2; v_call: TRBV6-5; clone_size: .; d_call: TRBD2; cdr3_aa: CASRGDTGELFF; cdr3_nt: TGTGCCAGCCGGGGGGACACCGGGGAGCTGTTTTTT
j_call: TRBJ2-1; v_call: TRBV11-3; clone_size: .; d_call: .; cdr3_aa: CASSTTSKGANEQFF; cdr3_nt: TGTGCCAGCAGTACCACCTCTAAAGGGGCCAATGAGCAGTTCTTC
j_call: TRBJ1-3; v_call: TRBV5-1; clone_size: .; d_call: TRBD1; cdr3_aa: CASSLAGQVKGNTIYF; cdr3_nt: TGCGCCAGCAGCTTGGCCGGACAGGTCAAAGGAAACACCATATATTTT
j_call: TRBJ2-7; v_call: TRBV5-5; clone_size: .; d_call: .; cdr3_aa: CASSLGGTPSYEQYF; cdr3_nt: TGTGCCAGCAGCTTGGGGGGGACACCCTCCTACGAGCAGTACTTC
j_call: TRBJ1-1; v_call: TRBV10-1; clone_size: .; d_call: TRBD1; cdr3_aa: CASSERTGSNTEAFF; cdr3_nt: TGCGCCAGCAGTGAGAGGACAGGGTCGAACACTGAAGCTTTCTTT
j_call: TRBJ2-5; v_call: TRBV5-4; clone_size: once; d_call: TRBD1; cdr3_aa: CASSSQDRGRETQYF; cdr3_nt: TGTGCCAGCAGTTCTCAAGACAGGGGGCGAGAGACCCAGTACTTC
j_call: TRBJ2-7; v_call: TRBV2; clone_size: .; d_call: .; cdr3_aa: CASSEQGHPSYEQYF; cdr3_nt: TGTGCCAGCAGTGAACAGGGACACCCCTCCTACGAGCAGTACTTC
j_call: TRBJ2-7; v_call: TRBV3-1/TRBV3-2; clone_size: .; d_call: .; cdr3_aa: CASSPPGGLSEQYF; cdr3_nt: TGTGCCAGCAGCCCCCCCGGGGGGCTCTCCGAGCAGTACTTC
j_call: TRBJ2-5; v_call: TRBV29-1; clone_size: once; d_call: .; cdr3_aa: CSGQGYVFQETQYF; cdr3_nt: TGCAGCGGCCAGGGTTATGTATTCCAAGAGACCCAGTACTTC
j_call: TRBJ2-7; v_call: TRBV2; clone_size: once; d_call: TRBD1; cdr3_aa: CASGGQTTYEQYF; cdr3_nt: TGTGCCAGCGGGGGACAGACAACCTACGAGCAGTACTTC
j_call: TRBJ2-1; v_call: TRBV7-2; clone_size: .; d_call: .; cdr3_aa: CASSLGGRADEQFF; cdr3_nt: TGTGCCAGCAGCTTAGGCGGCAGGGCTGATGAGCAGTTCTTC
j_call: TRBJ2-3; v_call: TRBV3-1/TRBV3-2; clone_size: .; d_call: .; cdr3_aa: CASSPQGRTDTQYF; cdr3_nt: TGTGCCAGCAGCCCGCAGGGCCGCACAGATACGCAGTATTTT
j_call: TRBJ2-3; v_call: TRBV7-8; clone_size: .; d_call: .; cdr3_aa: CASSPQGRGIITDTQYF; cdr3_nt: TGTGCCAGCAGCCCTCAGGGGCGGGGGATCATCACAGATACGCAGTATTTT
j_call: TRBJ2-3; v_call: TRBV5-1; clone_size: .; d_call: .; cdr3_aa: CASSLQGVDTDTQYF; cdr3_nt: TGCGCCAGCAGCTTACAGGGAGTAGACACAGATACGCAGTATTTT
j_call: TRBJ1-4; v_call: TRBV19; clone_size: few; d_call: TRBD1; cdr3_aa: CASSSQTGMKLFF; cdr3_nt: TGTGCCAGTAGTTCGCAGACAGGGATGAAACTGTTTTTT
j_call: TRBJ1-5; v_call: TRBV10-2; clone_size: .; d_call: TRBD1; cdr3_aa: CASSDSTGEGNQPQHF; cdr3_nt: TGCGCCAGCAGTGACTCTACAGGGGAAGGCAATCAGCCCCAGCATTTT
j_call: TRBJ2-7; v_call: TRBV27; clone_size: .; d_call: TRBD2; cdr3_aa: CASRSPSGGPYEQYF; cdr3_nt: TGTGCCAGCAGGTCCCCTAGCGGGGGACCTTACGAGCAGTACTTC
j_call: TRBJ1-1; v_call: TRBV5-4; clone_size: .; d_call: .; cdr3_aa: CASSSLGGGQVTEAFF; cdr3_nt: TGTGCCAGCAGCAGCCTAGGGGGGGGGCAGGTGACTGAAGCTTTCTTT
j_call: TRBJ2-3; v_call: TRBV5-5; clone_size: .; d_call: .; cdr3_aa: CASSPVRGGYTDTQYF; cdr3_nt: TGTGCCAGCAGCCCGGTCCGAGGAGGATACACAGATACGCAGTATTTT
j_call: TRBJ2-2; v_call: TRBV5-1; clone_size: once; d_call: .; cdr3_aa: CASSLLGAASTGELFF; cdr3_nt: TGCGCCAGCAGCTTGTTGGGAGCGGCCTCCACCGGGGAGCTGTTTTTT
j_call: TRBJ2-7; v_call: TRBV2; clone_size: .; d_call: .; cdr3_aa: CASKRSLSYEQYF; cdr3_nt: TGTGCCAGCAAGAGGTCTCTCTCCTACGAGCAGTACTTC
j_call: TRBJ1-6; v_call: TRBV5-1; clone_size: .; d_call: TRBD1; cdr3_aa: CASSGITLQGTYNSPLHF; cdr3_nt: TGCGCCAGCAGCGGAATAACGCTACAGGGGACCTATAATTCACCCCTCCACTTT
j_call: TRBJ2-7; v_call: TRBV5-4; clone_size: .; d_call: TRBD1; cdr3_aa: CASSRTGVSYEQYF; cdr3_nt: TGTGCCAGCAGCCGGACAGGGGTCTCCTACGAGCAGTACTTC
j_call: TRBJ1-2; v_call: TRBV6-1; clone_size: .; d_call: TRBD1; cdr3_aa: CASSEQGGSNYGYTF; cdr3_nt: TGTGCCAGCAGTGAACAAGGGGGCTCGAACTATGGCTACACCTTC
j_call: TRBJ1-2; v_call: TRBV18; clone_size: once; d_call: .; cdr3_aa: CASSPSGDLGYGYTF; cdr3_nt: TGTGCCAGCTCACCCTCGGGAGATCTGGGGTATGGCTACACCTTC
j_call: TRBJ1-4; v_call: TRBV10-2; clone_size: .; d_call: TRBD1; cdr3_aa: CASTLTGGSEKLFF; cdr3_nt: TGCGCCAGCACCCTGACAGGGGGGTCCGAAAAACTGTTTTTT
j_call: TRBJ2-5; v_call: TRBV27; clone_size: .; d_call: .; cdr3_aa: CASSLSIGARQETQYF; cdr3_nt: TGTGCCAGCAGTTTATCTATAGGGGCGAGGCAAGAGACCCAGTACTTC
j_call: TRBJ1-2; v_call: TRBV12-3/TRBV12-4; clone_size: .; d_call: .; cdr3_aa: CASRGRGDGYTF; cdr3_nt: TGTGCCAGCAGGGGCAGGGGTGATGGCTACACCTTC
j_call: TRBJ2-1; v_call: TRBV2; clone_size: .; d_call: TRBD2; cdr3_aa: CASSLGTSLNEQFF; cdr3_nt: TGTGCCAGCAGTTTAGGGACTAGTCTGAATGAGCAGTTCTTC
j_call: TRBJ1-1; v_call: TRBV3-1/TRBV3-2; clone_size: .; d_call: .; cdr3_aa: CASSQVGGNTEAFF; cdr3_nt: TGTGCCAGCAGCCAAGTAGGAGGGAACACTGAAGCTTTCTTT